The sequence of this T cell receptor (beta chain) was determined in a study of T cell changes during pregnancy in multiple sclerosis. This table comes from immunoSEQ multiplex PCR, and its TCRdb copy is limited to in-frame clones, with some not included. This sample has 50,000 or so clones, with roughly 93% found just once. In this sample, this clone turned up once. V shed 7 bases and J 4 bases; nucleotides not matched to a gene: 16. This CDR3 is built from 18 residues. CDR1 MNHEY and CDR2 SMNVEV come from the germline V gene (reference sequence). The J gene is TRBJ2-2, the V gene TRBV27; 9 positions agree with TRBD2. The sequence was collected from a female donor with multiple sclerosis, enrolled in a pregnancy study. This sample comprised peripheral blood, obtained in the second trimester of pregnancy. The CDR3 reads CASTPLGLAGPSTGELFF. CDR3 nucleotides: TGTGCCAGCACTCCCCTGGGGCTAGCGGGACCGTCCACCGGGGAGCTGTTTTTT.